This T cell receptor (beta chain) was captured by sequencing in a study of CD8 T cells in Susac syndrome. A quantity of about 0.5 to 1 ug RNA underwent reverse transcription using random hexamers. Amplification of TCR beta CDR3 by immunoSEQ multiplex PCR spanned 54 Vbeta and 13 Jbeta. TCRdb processed the immunoSEQ multiplex PCR reads anew with MiXCR; each CDR3 protein has one entry. The sample carries under 200,000 distinct CDR3 sequences, 85% to 95% recorded once. Trimming left V 0 bases short and J 6 bases short, with 9 bases between. This CDR3 region has 14 residues. CDR1 is SGDLS and CDR2 is YYNGEE in the germline V gene.

The specimen was CD4+ T cells from PBMCs. The chain joins TRBV9 to TRBJ2-2, with a weak D call TRBD2 (5 bases). This TCR derives from a human donor in good health. CDR3 coding DNA: TGTGCCAGCAGCGTAGACGGGATTCCCGGGGAGCTGTTTTTT. This sequence encodes CASSVDGIPGELFF.